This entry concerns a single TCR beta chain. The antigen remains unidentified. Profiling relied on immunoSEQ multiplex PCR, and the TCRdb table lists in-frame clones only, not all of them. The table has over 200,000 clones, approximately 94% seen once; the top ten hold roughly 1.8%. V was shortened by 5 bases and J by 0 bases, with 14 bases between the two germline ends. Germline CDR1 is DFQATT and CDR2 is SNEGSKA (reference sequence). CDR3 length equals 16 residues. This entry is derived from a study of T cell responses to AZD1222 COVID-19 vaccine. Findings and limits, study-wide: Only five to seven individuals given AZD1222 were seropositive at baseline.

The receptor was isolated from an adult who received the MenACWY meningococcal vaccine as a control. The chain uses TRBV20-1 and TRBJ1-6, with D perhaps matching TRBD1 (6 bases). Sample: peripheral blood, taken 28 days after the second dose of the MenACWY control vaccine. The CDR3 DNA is TGCAGTGCTGGTGGGGGGCTCCGCTCCTATAATTCACCCCTCCACTTT. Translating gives CSAGGGLRSYNSPLHF.